One sample yielded the 7 T cell receptor beta chains listed below, sequenced in a study of T-cell memory formation after mild COVID-19. TCRdb redid the calling of the 5' RACE reads with MiXCR, one entry per CDR3 protein. This sample has fewer than 400,000 distinct CDR3 sequences, with 13% found just once. Material: PBMCs or a T cell subset sorted from them (not recorded which). The receptors originated from a man aged 18 to 30 who had mild COVID-19 (a few samples of this study predate the infection). Cell type and time point are not known.

This clonotype has more than one count but fewer than ten. The rearrangement uses TRBV11-2 and TRBJ2-3; 10 bases fit TRBD2. CDR1 is SGHAT, CDR2 FQNNGV, per germline. The CDR3 is 16 residues long. Losses at the gene ends were 1 base for V and 3 bases for J; bases not matched to a gene: 4. CDR3 coding DNA: TGTGCCAGCAGCTTAGTGGCACTAGCGGGGACAGATACGCAGTATTTT. Protein: CASSLVALAGTDTQYF.

This clonotype was seen at least ten times. The chain employs TRBV6-4 and TRBJ2-3, with 14 bases matching TRBD2. Germline V lookup: CDR1 MRHNA, CDR2 SNTAGT. CDR3 length: 16 amino acids. J gave up 2 bases and V 9 bases, and 7 bases lay outside the gene matches. CDR3 sequence: CASKSTSGGDTDTQYF. DNA of the CDR3: TGTGCCAGTAAATCGACTAGCGGGGGGGACACAGATACGCAGTATTTT.

The rearrangement joins TRBV7-9 to TRBJ2-3; the match to TRBD1 covers 7 bases. Germline V gives CDR1 SEHNR, CDR2 FQNEAQ (reference sequence). V dropped 9 bases and J dropped 3; count of bases not matched to a gene: 6. The CDR3 loop spans 13 amino acids. The CDR3 spells CASTRGKTDTQYF. CDR3 DNA: TGTGCCAGTACCAGGGGGAAAACAGATACGCAGTATTTT.

This clonotype was recorded a few times. The rearrangement uses TRBV5-1 and TRBJ1-1; 7 bases fit TRBD1. Losses at the gene ends were 4 bases for V and 6 bases for J; bases not matched to a gene: 6. The germline V gene encodes CDR1 SGHRS and CDR2 YFSETQ. CDR3 size: 13 residues. For the CDR3, the DNA is TGCGCCAGCAGCGCTACAGGGGAGGCTGAAGCTTTCTTT. Amino acids: CASSATGEAEAFF.

This clonotype occurred a few times. The rearrangement links TRBV25-1 to TRBJ1-1, with unresolved D. The V and J ends lost 7 bases and 1 base respectively, with 10 bases between them. The CDR3 runs 13 residues. Germline V CDR1 and CDR2: MGHDK, SYGVNS. CDR3 nucleotides: TGTGCCAGCACTAAACACCCGAACACTGAAGCTTTCTTT. Translating gives CASTKHPNTEAFF.

The chain recombines TRBV20-1 with TRBJ2-2; no clear D gene. The V and J ends lost 3 bases and 3 bases respectively, with 20 bases between them. The CDR3 runs 17 residues. CDR1 and CDR2 (germline): DFQATT, SNEGSKA (reference sequence). DNA for the CDR3: TGCAGTGCTAGGGCCTCTGTCTGGGGTCCTCACACCGGGGAGCTGTTTTTT. Amino acid sequence: CSARASVWGPHTGELFF.

In its sample, this clonotype was seen a few times. The gene calls are TRBV4-3 and TRBJ1-5; D ambiguous. Germline-derived CDR1 and CDR2 are LGHNA and YSLEER. V was cut by 0 bases and J by 4 bases, with 13 bases left in between. The CDR3 is 16 residues long. Here the CDR3 reads CASSQDKEGYNQPQHF. Here the CDR3 DNA reads TGCGCCAGCAGCCAAGATAAAGAAGGCTATAATCAGCCCCAGCATTTT.